The TCR beta chain described here comes from a study of cytomegalovirus exposure and HLA in healthy donors. The study, taken as a whole, reports: In a later analysis, TCR beta V- and J-gene trimming showed a link to a missense DCLRE1C variant. An Asian-associated ancestry cluster reportedly showed fewer N-insertions than the approximately 630-donor mean in a later analysis.

Germline V gene data show CDR1 as SNHLY and CDR2 as FYNNEI. The V and J ends lost 10 bases and 7 bases respectively, with 19 bases between them. The CDR3 totals 13 residues. In the PCR, 60 Vbeta and 13 Jbeta primers were used. The assay was immunoSEQ multiplex PCR, and TCRdb's table has in-frame clones only and misses some. In the table there are 150,000 to 200,000 clones, 77% of which are singletons. This clone has only a few counts. The antigen remains undetermined. The sample taken for sequencing was PBMCs. This receptor was identified in a young woman in good health and CMV-seropositive. V is TRBV2 and J is TRBJ1-2; maybe TRBD1 (6 bases). The CDR3 loop is CANQGLVQGGYTF. In DNA, the CDR3 is TGTGCCAACCAGGGGTTAGTGCAAGGTGGCTACACCTTC. Full variable domain (rest looked up from reference TRBV2 and TRBJ1-2): EPEVTQTPSHQVTQMGQEVILRCVPISNHLYFYWYRQILGQKVEFLVSFYNNEISEKSEIFDDQFSVERPDGSNFTLKIRSTKLEDSAMYFCANQGLVQGGYTFGSGTRLTVV.